The 16 T cell receptor beta chains in this list originate from one sample, sequenced in a study of T cells in Graves' hyperthyroidism and ophthalmopathy. Using RNA transcripts as the source, TCR beta CDR3 regions were amplified. The HTBI primer set was used in a first-round RT-PCR of the TCR CDR3. TCRdb recomputed calls from the multiplex PCR reads with MiXCR, one row per CDR3 protein. Here the sample spans 500,000 to 600,000 distinct CDR3 sequences, roughly 50% being singletons. Sequencing was performed on peripheral blood or thyroid tissue (not recorded which). Receptors originate from a young woman with Graves' hyperthyroidism.

As for this clonotype: This may stem from a read error, because a much larger clone lies one nucleotide away. This rearrangement joins TRBV12-5 to TRBJ1-2; the D is unclear. The CDR3 runs to 12 residues. The germline CDR1 and CDR2 sequences are LGHNT and FRNRAP. Trimming pared 1 base from V and 7 bases from J, leaving 7 bases between. The CDR3 region is CASGLALGGYTF. In DNA form, the CDR3 reads TGTGCTAGTGGTTTGGCGCTGGGTGGCTACACCTTC.

This clonotype appeared many times. V gene TRBV13 combines with J gene TRBJ1-1; D call uncertain. Trimming cost V 4 bases and J 0 bases, with 12 bases left between them. Germline V gene lookup returns CDR1 PRHDT and CDR2 FYEKMQ (reference sequence). This CDR3 has 15 amino acids. The CDR3 protein is CASSCMKYMNTEAFF. In DNA form, the CDR3 reads TGTGCCAGCAGCTGCATGAAGTATATGAACACTGAAGCTTTCTTT.

V usage is TRBV30 and J usage is TRBJ1-3; no definite D call. There are 19 residues in the CDR3. Trimming pared 0 bases from V and 0 bases from J, leaving 21 bases between. The germline V gene has CDR1 GTSNPN and CDR2 SVGIG (reference sequence). Written as DNA, the CDR3 is TGTGCCTGGAGTGTACCGGTGTGGCGGAGGGCACTCTCTGGAAACACCATATATTTT. As protein: CAWSVPVWRRALSGNTIYF.

This clonotype was counted many times. The J gene is TRBJ2-2, the V gene TRBV24-1; D remains unclear. CDR3 length: 16 residues. Trimming shortened V by 2 bases and J by 9 bases, and 18 bases separated the two germline ends. Germline V lookup: CDR1 KGHDR, CDR2 SFDVKD. The DNA of the CDR3 is TGTGCCACCAGTGATTCCCTGACACTGGTAGACCGGGAGCTGTTTTTT. This codes for CATSDSLTLVDRELFF.

The sample holds many counts of this clonotype. This chain uses TRBV15 with TRBJ1-1, with D unresolved. Germline V CDR1 and CDR2: LNHNV, YYDKDF (reference sequence). The V gene lost 3 bases and the J gene lost 2 bases, with 10 bases spanning the gap. The CDR3 consists of 14 residues. The CDR3 reads CATSRPGHNTEAFF. CDR3 bases: TGTGCCACCAGCAGGCCCGGGCACAACACTGAAGCTTTCTTT.

On this clonotype itself: The final CDR3 position lacks the conserved phenylalanine or tryptophan, pointing to a likely read error. It is unclear where the CDR3 begins or ends on the DNA, so no DNA is shown, and the CDR3 is as TCRdb lists it. The CDR3 here is CASSLEGTS. This chain uses TRBV7-6 with TRBJ2-5; TRBD2 is taken as the D call from the table, unchecked against the DNA. Germline values: CDR1 SGHVS, CDR2 FNYEAQ. The CDR3 contains 9 residues when both ends are counted.

The chain has TRBV7-9 and TRBJ2-2; possibly TRBD2 for D (6 bases). In germline, CDR1 is SEHNR, CDR2 FQNEAQ (reference sequence). CDR3 length: 15 residues. The ends were cut back, 5 bases at V and 3 bases at J, with 13 bases in the middle. CDR3 nucleotides: TGTGCCAGCAGCCCGGGAGAAGGGTACACCGGGGAGCTGTTTTTT. It specifies CASSPGEGYTGELFF.

The CDR3 DNA sequence: TGTGCCAGCAGCTCGACAGCAGTCTATAATTCACCCCTCCACTTT. Its translation is CASSSTAVYNSPLHF. The chain combines TRBV7-9 with TRBJ1-6; D perhaps matches TRBD1 (5 bases). Trimming left V 4 bases short and J 3 bases short, with 10 bases between. The CDR3 is 15 residues long. Germline values: CDR1 SEHNR, CDR2 FQNEAQ (reference sequence).

In the case of this clonotype: The final CDR3 position lacks the conserved phenylalanine or tryptophan, pointing to a likely read error. The limits of the CDR3 on the DNA are not certain, so only TCRdb's listed CDR3 is given. This rearrangement joins TRBV4-2 to TRBJ2-7. Germline loops: CDR1 LGHNA, CDR2 YNFKEQ. The CDR3 has 8 amino acids, counting both end residues. Here the CDR3 reads CASSQDST.

In its sample, this clonotype was seen a few times. This sequence joins TRBV2 and TRBJ1-5; D is unresolved. CDR1 is SNHLY, CDR2 FYNNEI, per germline. The length of the CDR3 is 14 residues. V was trimmed by 4 bases and J by 1 base, leaving 8 bases between them. CDR3 amino acids: CASSGDFSNQPQHF. The DNA for the CDR3 is TGTGCCAGCAGTGGAGACTTCAGCAATCAGCCCCAGCATTTT.

This rearrangement joins TRBV11-3 to TRBJ1-1, with 7 bases fitting TRBD1. Germline lookup yields CDR1 SGHNT and CDR2 YENEEA. This CDR3 spans 15 amino acids. The CDR3 coding sequence is TGTGCTAGAGATCGCGAGGACAGGACAAACACTGAAGCTTTCTTT. Its protein is CARDREDRTNTEAFF.

This clonotype has a count of ten or more. The chain joins TRBV6-5 to TRBJ1-1, with D perhaps matching TRBD1 (5 bases). Germline V gene data show CDR1 as MNHEY and CDR2 as SVGAGI. This CDR3 has 15 residues. The V and J ends lost 5 bases and 4 bases respectively, with 17 bases between them. The CDR3: CASSDYRQRGTEAFF. In nucleotides, the CDR3 is TGTGCCAGCAGTGACTACAGACAGAGGGGCACTGAAGCTTTCTTT.

The CDR3 sequence: CASSDWGNDEQFF. As DNA, the CDR3 is TGTGCCAGCAGTGATTGGGGTAACGATGAGCAGTTCTTC. The chain carries TRBV7-2 and TRBJ2-1; D gene uncertain. CDR3 length: 13 residues. The germline CDR1 and CDR2 sequences are SGHTA and FQGNSA. Trimming took off 6 bases at V and 8 bases at J, with 14 bases between the two ends.

CDR3 sequence: CAISAAGTYEQYF. The CDR3 nucleotides read TGTGCCATCAGTGCAGCGGGAACCTACGAGCAGTACTTC. The chain has TRBV10-3 and TRBJ2-5, with 7 positions matching TRBD2. The DNA end is a closer match to TRBJ2-7, so the J assignment may be wrong. Germline lookup yields CDR1 ENHRY and CDR2 SYGVKD. CDR3 size: 13 residues.

This clonotype was counted between two and nine times. The chain has TRBV7-3 and TRBJ2-1, with unresolved D. The germline V and J ends were trimmed by 2 bases and 8 bases, with 10 bases remaining between them. The CDR3 is made up of 13 amino acids. From germline, CDR1 is SGHTA and CDR2 FQGTGA. The CDR3 DNA sequence: TGTGCCAGCAGCTTAGGATTTGACGATGAGCAGTTCTTC. Residues: CASSLGFDDEQFF. Combining the CDR3 with reference TRBV7-3 and TRBJ2-1 gives the whole variable domain GAGVSQTPSNKVTEKGKYVELRCDPISGHTALYWYRQSLGQGPEFLIYFQGTGAADDSGLPNDRFFAVRPEGSVSTLKIQRTERGDSAVYLCASSLGFDDEQFFGPGTRLTVL.

This clonotype has ten or more counts. The chain carries TRBV5-1 and TRBJ2-7; D ambiguous. V lost 4 bases, J lost 7 bases, and 15 bases lay in between. Germline V lookup: CDR1 SGHRS, CDR2 YFSETQ. There are 13 residues in the CDR3. CDR3 sequence (DNA): TGCGCCAGCAGCACTTTATTGCTTACGGAGCAGTACTTC. Its translation is CASSTLLLTEQYF. The whole variable domain, remainder taken from reference TRBV5-1 and TRBJ2-7, is KAGVTQTPRYLIKTRGQQVTLSCSPISGHRSVSWYQQTPGQGLQFLFEYFSETQRNKGNFPGRFSGRQFSNSRSEMNVSTLELGDSALYLCASSTLLLTEQYFGPGTRLTVT.